The 14 T cell receptor delta chains below all came from one sample that was sequenced in a study of γδ T cells in repeated Plasmodium falciparum infection. TCRdb made new clone calls on the multiplex PCR reads using CATT. Here the sample spans tens of thousands of delta-chain clones, over 1.5% being singletons. Vgamma9/Vdelta2+ and Vdelta2-negative gammadelta T cells were flow-sorted from PBMC for bulk sequencing. Input material: gamma-delta T cells from blood. These TCRs come from a pool of human donors (malaria-infected and uninfected, not separated).

A remark on this clone: A read error likely explains why the TCRdb protein, taken from a much larger clone, differs from this DNA's translation at residue 20; the protein shown is translated from the DNA. For the V gene the call is TRDV1; the J gene has no call; the D call in the table, TRDD3, was not verified against the DNA. Germline V gives CDR1 TSWWSYY, CDR2 QGS. This CDR3 is 22 amino acids long. The CDR3 nucleotides read TGTGCTCTTGGGGAAACCTTTGGTTCCTACGAAGAGGCTGGGGGATACGCCGATAAACCCATCTTT. Translating it yields CALGETFGSYEEAGGYADKPIF.

This clone was counted between two and nine times. The protein held in TCRdb is that of a much larger clone and does not match this DNA's translation at residue 14, likely because of a read error; the protein shown is translated from the DNA. V and J are TRDV1 and TRDJ1; a possible D gene is TRDD3 (5 bases). In the absence of a J gene in TCRdb, the DNA was matched to germline to assign it here. Germline V gene lookup returns CDR1 TSWWSYY and CDR2 QGS. V was cut by 0 bases and J by 0 bases, with 41 bases left in between. The CDR3 runs 26 residues. CDR3 coding DNA: TGTGCTCTTGGGGAACTAGGAGTCAAAGGCTTTTCGACTGAGGGATTCTCACACCTGTACACCGATAAACTCATCTTT. Its translation is CALGELGVKGFSTEGFSHLYTDKLIF.

Many counts were recorded for this clone. TCRdb's protein for this DNA is that of a much larger clone and differs from the translation at residue 15, likely a read error; the protein shown is the DNA translation. This rearrangement joins TRDV2 to TRDJ1, with 9 nucleotides matching TRDD3. Germline V gives CDR1 GEAIGNYY, CDR2 EKD. This CDR3 is built from 17 residues. DNA for the CDR3: TGTGCCTGTGACACCTTACTGGGGGACCCATACACCGATAAACCCATCTTT. Translation: CACDTLLGDPYTDKPIF.

This clone was seen at least ten times. TCRdb's entry gives the protein of a much larger clone, which mismatches this DNA's translation at residue 10, likely from a read error; the protein reported here is translated from the DNA. The genes are TRDV1 and TRDJ1; D unresolved. Looked up from germline, CDR1 is TSWWSYY and CDR2 is QGS. CDR3 length: 12 amino acids. CDR3 protein: CALGERTDKPIF. Here the CDR3 DNA reads TGTGCTCTTGGGGAACGAACCGATAAACCCATCTTT.

This clone came up many times. TCRdb lists the protein of a much larger clone for this DNA, which differs at residue 5, so this is likely a read error; the protein given here is translated from the DNA itself. The rearrangement joins TRDV1 to TRDJ1; D gene ambiguous. CDR3 length equals 17 residues. Germline CDR1 is TSWWSYY and CDR2 is QGS. V was trimmed by 4 bases and J by 2 bases, leaving 20 bases between them. CDR3 protein: CALGGAHPPLNTDKLIF. The DNA for the CDR3 is TGTGCTCTTGGGGGAGCTCATCCCCCTCTTAATACCGATAAACTCATCTTT.

With respect to this clone: TCRdb attributes to this sequence the protein of a much larger clone, which differs from the DNA translation at residue 5; a read error is likely, and the protein displayed is translated from the DNA. The gene calls are TRDV1 and TRDJ1, with D possibly TRDD3 on 6 matching bases. The V and J ends lost 4 bases and 0 bases respectively, with 27 bases between them. CDR1 is TSWWSYY and CDR2 is QGS in the germline V gene. The CDR3 has 20 amino acids. The chain's CDR3 is CALGAIFAGGGYWYTDKLIF. The DNA for the CDR3 is TGTGCTCTTGGGGCCATCTTTGCCGGGGGAGGTTACTGGTACACCGATAAACTCATCTTT.

In the case of this clone: The translation of this DNA and the TCRdb protein of a much larger clone differ at residue 11, probably owing to a read error; the protein shown here is translated from the DNA. This sequence joins TRDV2 and TRDJ1, with 8 bases that match TRDD3. TCRdb offers no J gene call, so here the DNA was matched to germline to obtain one. Germline loops: CDR1 GEAIGNYY, CDR2 EKD. The CDR3 spans 29 residues. The junction had 47 bases not matched to a gene; V was cut back by 3 bases and J by 0 bases. Written as DNA, the CDR3 is TGTGCCTGTGACCCTGCCTTCCGGCCCAATGAAGTAGAGCCCTTACTGGGGGCCGACGCTGACCTATACACCGATAAACTCATCTTT. This gives the protein CACDPAFRPNEVEPLLGADADLYTDKLIF.

This clone turned up a few times. TCRdb's protein, taken from a much larger clone, differs from this DNA's translation at residue 7, likely owing to a read error; the protein displayed comes from the DNA. The chain is built from TRDV1 and TRDJ1, with a tentative D call TRDD3 (5 bases). This CDR3 contains 20 residues. CDR1 is TSWWSYY and CDR2 is QGS in the germline V gene. Deletions cut 4 bases from V and 5 bases from J, with 32 bases between. CDR3 region: CALGGTLLLGGTRGADKLIF. For the CDR3, the DNA is TGTGCTCTTGGGGGGACGCTGTTATTAGGGGGCACCCGGGGAGCAGATAAACTCATCTTT.

This clone was observed at least ten times. Other DNA sequences in the same sample also yield this CDR3. V is TRDV1 and J is TRDJ1, with TRDD3 as a possible D gene (7 bases). Germline V lookup: CDR1 TSWWSYY, CDR2 QGS. The CDR3 is made up of 19 amino acids. V lost 3 bases, J lost 0 bases, and 23 bases lay in between. Here the CDR3 reads CALGDGVLRLGAHTDKLIF. The DNA of the CDR3 is TGTGCTCTTGGGGATGGAGTCCTACGGCTGGGGGCGCACACCGATAAACTCATCTTT.

The table lists this clone with many counts. A far larger clone is a single base away, which makes a read error likely. Other DNA variants within this sample encode the same CDR3. V is TRDV1 and J is TRDJ1; D unresolved. Germline CDR1 reads TSWWSYY; CDR2 reads QGS. V lost 2 bases and J lost 0, with 19 bases in between. The CDR3 consists of 18 residues. CDR3 nucleotide sequence: TGTGCTCTTGGGGAATATGTAGCTTCGGCCCCGTACACCGATAAACTCATCTTT. Amino acid sequence: CALGEYVASAPYTDKLIF.

For this clone: TCRdb has a much larger clone's protein, which differs at residue 13 from the translation of this DNA, likely because of a read error; what is shown is the protein translated from the DNA. This chain links TRDV1 with TRDJ1, with D tentatively TRDD2 or TRDD3 (8 bases each). TCRdb carries no J gene annotation; the J gene was assigned here by matching the DNA with germline. The germline gives CDR1 TSWWSYY, CDR2 QGS. V was pared by 2 bases and J by 0 bases, with 25 bases between. The CDR3 contains 20 residues. The CDR3 region has the DNA TGTGCTCTTGGGGAAATCCTTCCTAAGCACTGGGGGTTCTACACCGATAAACTCATCTTT. This translates into CALGEILPKHWGFYTDKLIF.

As regards this clone: The junction departs from germline at one end; a sequencing error may be responsible. This chain links TRDV1 with TRDJ1; TRDD3 agrees at 9 bases. The J gene was missing in TCRdb and was found by matching the end of the DNA to germline. The V gene's germline CDR1 is TSWWSYY and CDR2 QGS. The CDR3 is 21 amino acids. CDR3 DNA: TGCTCTGGGATACTGTCCCACTGGGGGAACCCAACCCCCCCATTGACCGATAAACTCATCTTT. This gives the protein CSGILSHWGNPTPPLTDKLIF.

In this sample, this clone turned up many times. The chain combines TRDV1 with TRDJ1; 8 bases fit TRDD3. TCRdb is silent on the J gene; assignment here came from matching the DNA to germline. This CDR3 is built from 20 residues. Germline CDR1 reads TSWWSYY; CDR2 reads QGS. The V and J ends lost 5 bases and 0 bases, in that order; junction bases with no gene match: 20. Here the CDR3 DNA reads TGTGCTCTTGGGACTTACCTAGGGATATACTGGGGGGTTTACACCGATAAACTCATCTTT. Encoded protein: CALGTYLGIYWGVYTDKLIF.

For this clone: A far larger clone is one nucleotide away, so this likely arose from a read error. The same CDR3 can be traced to other DNA sequences in this sample. The V gene is TRDV1, but the J gene lacks a call; TRDD3, as called in the table, went unchecked against the DNA. The CDR3 sequence is 19 residues long. Per germline, CDR1 TSWWSYY and CDR2 QGS. Here the CDR3 DNA reads TGTGCTCTTGGGGGACCACAAGGGGTGCCCCGTCTTGGAACCGATAAGCTCATCTTT. Translated, it gives CALGGPQGVPRLGTDKLIF.